This record looks at one T cell receptor (beta chain) sequence and its context. Its binding antigen is unknown. No base-level quality is on record; no much larger clone is a single base apart. This sample stems from a study of blood T cell repertoires in COVID-19 (dated by TCRdb to the early 2020s). At the level of the whole study: Collaborator samples came from the United States, Italy and Spain and covered acute and convalescent phases of COVID-19. A freely available public database, intended as a resource for researchers studying the immune response to SARS-CoV-2, is where the repertoires were released. Samples were obtained from the ongoing ImmuneRACE study (first 160 participants) and from some 1,200 subjects provided by 6 global collaborators. The sample metadata nearly always contained a de-identified subject ID, COVID-19 status, age in years and sex. The prospective study material was composed of cDNA or gDNA derived from T cells, B-cell-depleted T cells, or PBMCs. The dataset comprised deeply sampled blood TCRbeta repertoires from subjects exposed to, actively infected with, or recovered from COVID-19. HLA class I and class II types, where available, came from metadata supplied by the sample provider rather than from assay-based typing.

Per the germline V gene, SGHAT is the CDR1 and FQNNGV is the CDR2. The CDR3 covers 15 residues, taking in both the cysteine and the phenylalanine. This entry keeps only the CDR3 DNA: 45 bases, framed from base 1. At the junction V is shortened by 6 bases and J by 7 bases; bases outside the gene matches: 12. The immunoSEQ Assay, a bias-controlled multiplex PCR, was used to amplify TCRbeta CDR3 regions from genomic DNA. The original pipeline was this. The number of nucleated cells in each sample was estimated by amplification of reference gene primers within the assay. To quantify the absolute abundance of each unique TCRbeta CDR3 rearrangement, sequence reads were collapsed and filtered. For each sample, productive Simpson clonality was calculated by taking the square root of Simpson's diversity index across productive rearrangements. Drawn from immuneACCESS, this table holds only the in-frame rearrangements with V and J called that TCRdb kept. Clones are partly lost; checked studies trace under half to an unresolved V gene and leave the rest unexplained. That table gives V, J and clone size, and the DNA gave D and trimming. This sample is represented by about 430,000 clones; roughly 84% of them were singletons. The top ten hold approximately 1.5% of the sample.

Enrolling through a virtual design, the prospective study's participants ranged in age from roughly 18 to 89 years and lived across 24 United States geographic areas. In the prospective study, participants were assigned to cohorts based on the clinical history participants reported in a screening survey and a study questionnaire. Exposed participants had been in contact with someone with a PCR-confirmed or clinician-diagnosed COVID-19 case within 2 weeks of study entry. In the prospective study, mobile phlebotomists collected whole blood, serum and a nasopharyngeal or oropharyngeal swab from each participant. Participants in the prospective study had the option to provide additional blood draws and questionnaires over an approximately 2-month period. Prospective study blood samples were shipped either frozen or at room temperature before DNA extraction. Study-level results and caveats: Clinical and demographic metadata were provided uncurated, with the amount varying by source and participant.

The source of this sequence is a woman aged 18-29 years who had been exposed to COVID-19. The sequencing sample was made of PBMCs or T cells enriched from blood (not recorded which). The chain uses TRBV11-2 and TRBJ2-7, and TRBD1 aligns with 10 junction nucleotides. The nucleotide sequence reads TGTGCCAGCAGTCATCCGGGACAGGGGATGCGGGAGCAGTACTTC. It specifies CASSHPGQGMREQYF.